A single T cell receptor beta chain is shown here with its context. The CDR3 runs 13 residues. The germline CDR1 and CDR2 sequences are SGHDT and YYEEEE. V lost 4 bases to trimming and J lost 7 bases, with 14 bases between them. The data were obtained in a study of shared clonotypes between healthy human individuals. Clones were read by immunoSEQ multiplex PCR, and TCRdb kept only the in-frame ones, dropping some. The table records about 1.1 million clones, roughly 77% of them present only once. The sequenced sample was memory CD4+ T cells from PBMCs. Stated subset: CD45RA-negative fraction. The receptor was isolated from a man between 18 and 29 years old in good health. Some clones in this sample may be carry-over from other donors' samples. The chain employs TRBV5-6 and TRBJ1-2; D is undetermined. The CDR3 loop is CASSREVRGGYTF. In DNA form, the CDR3 reads TGTGCCAGCAGCCGGGAGGTTCGGGGTGGCTACACCTTC.